Below, 23 T cell receptor beta chains from the same sample are listed, as sequenced in a study of technical replicates of blood from a handful of donors. Libraries were prepared by immunoSEQ multiplex PCR; TCRdb keeps only in-frame clonotypes and omits some of them. The sample lists 75,000 to 85,000 clones, almost 96% occurring once. Sequencing was done on a sample of T cells isolated from PBMCs. Every receptor here comes from a human donor in good health.

The chain uses TRBV11-2 and TRBJ2-7; D may be TRBD1 (6 bases). CDR1 is SGHAT and CDR2 is FQNNGV in the germline V gene. Between the trimmed V and J ends, which lost 1 base and 5 bases, there was a span of 9 bases. The CDR3 is made up of 13 amino acids. CDR3: CASSLVAGDEQYF. CDR3 coding DNA: TGTGCCAGCAGCTTAGTGGCAGGGGACGAGCAGTACTTC.

V gene TRBV7-2 combines with J gene TRBJ2-1; 9 bases map to TRBD2. The CDR3 is 14 amino acids. Germline values: CDR1 SGHTA, CDR2 FQGNSA. The V gene end was trimmed by 5 bases and the J gene end by 6 bases; junction bases not matched to a gene: 5. CDR3 coding DNA: TGTGCCAGCAGCATTAGCGGGAGAACCAATGAGCAGTTCTTC. Protein product: CASSISGRTNEQFF.

J is TRBJ2-1 and V is TRBV9; 11 nucleotides match TRBD2. The CDR3 has 16 amino acids. CDR1 SGDLS and CDR2 YYNGEE come from the germline V gene. Unmatched junction bases numbered 11, after V lost 5 bases and J lost 7 bases. The CDR3 DNA follows: TGTGCCAGCAGACCACATAGCGGGAGGGCCCGAAATGAGCAGTTCTTC. Residues: CASRPHSGRARNEQFF.

DNA of the CDR3: TGTGCCAGCAGTTTTAGTAGAACAGATACGCAGTATTTT. Translating gives CASSFSRTDTQYF. The chain employs TRBV27 and TRBJ2-3; D is unclear. Per the germline V gene, CDR1 is MNHEY and CDR2 is SMNVEV (reference sequence). The CDR3 extends over 13 amino acids. V was cut by 3 bases and J by 3 bases, with 7 bases left in between.

The rearrangement joins TRBV6-5 to TRBJ1-4; D not resolved. Between the trimmed V and J ends, which lost 8 bases and 16 bases, there was a span of 8 bases. Germline V CDR1 and CDR2: MNHEY, SVGAGI. The CDR3 extends over 8 amino acids. The chain's CDR3 is CASAQRFF. CDR3 DNA sequence: TGTGCCAGCGCCCAGCGGTTTTTT.

This rearrangement joins TRBV7-9 to TRBJ2-3; D possibly corresponds to TRBD2 (5 bases). Germline loops: CDR1 SEHNR, CDR2 FQNEAQ (reference sequence). This CDR3 region has 15 residues. V shed 2 bases and J shed 1 base, with 10 bases lying between them. The CDR3 DNA sequence: TGTGCCAGCAGCTTATTAAACGGGGGCACAGATACGCAGTATTTT. It encodes CASSLLNGGTDTQYF.

This chain joins TRBV5-1 and TRBJ2-1; TRBD2 aligns across 15 bases. Trimming took 0 bases from V and 5 from J; bases not matched to a gene: 3. The CDR3 covers 17 residues. Looked up from germline, CDR1 is SGHRS and CDR2 is YFSETQ. The CDR3 coding sequence is TGCGCCAGCAGCTTGGCGGGACTAGCGGGAGGAAACAATGAGCAGTTCTTC. Translated, it gives CASSLAGLAGGNNEQFF.

This chain joins TRBV9 and TRBJ2-3, with TRBD2 identical over 12 bases. The length of the CDR3 is 15 residues. Germline V lookup: CDR1 SGDLS, CDR2 YYNGEE. The junction had 4 bases not matched to a gene; V was cut back by 4 bases and J by 4 bases. The CDR3: CASSSSGRDPDTQYF. DNA of the CDR3: TGTGCCAGCAGCTCTAGCGGGAGGGACCCAGATACGCAGTATTTT.

This rearrangement joins TRBV7-2 to TRBJ2-1; the D is unclear. In germline, CDR1 is SGHTA, CDR2 FQGNSA. CDR3 length: 14 amino acids. V was pared by 3 bases and J by 0 bases, with 6 bases between. The DNA for the CDR3 is TGTGCCAGCAGCTTGCGGAGCTCCTACAATGAGCAGTTCTTC. It yields the protein CASSLRSSYNEQFF.

CDR3: CASSPTRPNTEAFF. In DNA, the CDR3 is TGTGCCAGCTCACCAACCAGGCCGAACACTGAAGCTTTCTTT. This chain links TRBV18 with TRBJ1-1, with D hard to call. Germline-derived CDR1 and CDR2 are KGHSH and LQKENI. The CDR3 runs 14 residues. Trimming cost V 2 bases and J 1 base, with 8 bases left between them.

The chain is built from TRBV18 and TRBJ2-1; a possible D gene is TRBD1 (7 bases). V was clipped by 6 bases and J by 5 bases, with 17 bases between them. The CDR3 has 15 residues. The germline gives CDR1 KGHSH, CDR2 LQKENI. The CDR3 protein is CASSFRGDTNNEQFF. The CDR3 DNA reads as TGTGCCAGCTCCTTCAGGGGGGACACTAACAATGAGCAGTTCTTC.

The CDR3 DNA reads as TGCAGCGTTGAAGAGCAGGTTAGCGGGAACACCGGGGAGCTGTTTTTT. Protein: CSVEEQVSGNTGELFF. This chain joins TRBV29-1 and TRBJ2-2; D may be TRBD2 (6 bases). Trimming shortened V by 0 bases and J by 1 base, and 12 bases separated the two germline ends. Germline assignment: CDR1 SQVTM and CDR2 ANQGSEA. CDR3 length equals 16 residues.

The V and J genes are TRBV5-1 and TRBJ2-7; 7 bases align to TRBD2. V lost 3 bases and J lost 7; bases outside the gene matches: 10. Per germline, CDR1 SGHRS and CDR2 YFSETQ. CDR3 length: 14 amino acids. The CDR3, as DNA: TGCGCCAGCAGCTGGAGGGACTACGGGAGTGAGCAGTACTTC. Translation: CASSWRDYGSEQYF.

CDR3 nucleotide sequence: TGTGCCAGCAGTTTTGCGGGAGGAGGTACAGATACGCAGTATTTT. Its translation: CASSFAGGGTDTQYF. The J gene is TRBJ2-3, the V gene TRBV27; TRBD2 matches 8 bases. Germline lookup yields CDR1 MNHEY and CDR2 SMNVEV (reference sequence). V lost 3 bases and J lost 3; bases outside the gene matches: 5. The CDR3 is 15 residues long.

The J gene is TRBJ2-3, the V gene TRBV5-6, with a possible D match to TRBD2 (6 bases). The CDR3 length is 15 residues. The V and J ends lost 0 bases and 4 bases respectively, with 12 bases between them. Germline V gene sequence: CDR1 SGHDT, CDR2 YYEEEE. CDR3 in amino acids: CASSLVEGAPDTQYF. The CDR3 DNA sequence: TGTGCCAGCAGCTTGGTGGAGGGCGCCCCAGATACGCAGTATTTT.

J is TRBJ2-3 and V is TRBV10-3; 12 bases fit TRBD2. Trimming at V came to 2 bases and at J to 2 bases, leaving 5 bases not matched to a gene. The CDR3 is 17 residues long. CDR1 ENHRY and CDR2 SYGVKD come from the germline V gene. This CDR3 reads CAISEGLAGGPTDTQYF. CDR3 DNA sequence: TGTGCCATCAGTGAGGGTCTAGCGGGAGGGCCCACAGATACGCAGTATTTT.

This chain connects TRBV27 to TRBJ1-5; TRBD1 aligns across 9 bases. J gave up 7 bases and V 4 bases, and 2 bases lay outside the gene matches. Germline V gene data show CDR1 as MNHEY and CDR2 as SMNVEV (reference sequence). This CDR3 comprises 13 residues. CDR3 sequence (DNA): TGTGCCAGCAGTTGGGACAGGGTACAGCCCCAGCATTTT. Its translation: CASSWDRVQPQHF.

The V and J genes are TRBV27 and TRBJ2-1; D unclear. The germline CDR1 and CDR2 sequences are MNHEY and SMNVEV (reference sequence). With 4 bases removed from V and 0 bases from J, the gap between germline ends came to 13 bases. This CDR3 contains 16 residues. This chain's CDR3 is CASSSPYNSSYNEQFF. CDR3 nucleotide sequence: TGTGCCAGCAGTTCCCCATATAATAGCTCCTACAATGAGCAGTTCTTC.

This clone has only a few counts. The chain recombines TRBV29-1 with TRBJ1-1, with 9 bases identical to TRBD1. The V gene's germline CDR1 is SQVTM and CDR2 ANQGSEA. Trimming cost V 3 bases and J 5 bases; bases outside gene matches: 1. The CDR3 runs 12 residues. The DNA of the CDR3 is TGCAGCGTTGAGACAGGGGGTACTGAAGCTTTCTTT. As protein: CSVETGGTEAFF.

The chain links TRBV7-2 to TRBJ1-5, with a weak D call TRBD1 (6 bases). The CDR3 is made up of 15 amino acids. V was trimmed by 4 bases and J by 8 bases, leaving 18 bases between them. Germline-derived CDR1 and CDR2 are SGHTA and FQGNSA. DNA of the CDR3: TGTGCCAGCAGCTCTGAGTCGGACAGTCAGGAGCCCCAGCATTTT. This codes for CASSSESDSQEPQHF.

J is TRBJ2-2 and V is TRBV21-1; TRBD1 is taken as the D call from the table, unchecked against the DNA. TRBV21-1 has pseudogene status. CDR3 length: 19 amino acids. DNA for the CDR3: TGTGCCAGCAGCAAACTAGGGGACAGGGTTCCACGCGGGACCGGGGAGCTGTTTTTT. This gives the protein CASSKLGDRVPRGTGELFF.

The chain couples TRBV11-2 to TRBJ2-3; D is possibly TRBD1 (6 bases). In germline, CDR1 is SGHAT, CDR2 FQNNGV. Deletions cut 2 bases from V and 2 bases from J, with 14 bases between. This CDR3 contains 16 residues. DNA of the CDR3: TGTGCCAGCAGCTTAAAACGACAGGCCCTCACAGATACGCAGTATTTT. Translated: CASSLKRQALTDTQYF.

V gene TRBV27 combines with J gene TRBJ1-1; D might be TRBD1 (5 bases). The ends were cut back, 4 bases at V and 2 bases at J, with 5 bases in the middle. Looked up from germline, CDR1 is MNHEY and CDR2 is SMNVEV (reference sequence). This CDR3 is built from 12 residues. CDR3 loop: CASSWTNTEAFF. CDR3 in DNA: TGTGCCAGCAGTTGGACAAACACTGAAGCTTTCTTT.